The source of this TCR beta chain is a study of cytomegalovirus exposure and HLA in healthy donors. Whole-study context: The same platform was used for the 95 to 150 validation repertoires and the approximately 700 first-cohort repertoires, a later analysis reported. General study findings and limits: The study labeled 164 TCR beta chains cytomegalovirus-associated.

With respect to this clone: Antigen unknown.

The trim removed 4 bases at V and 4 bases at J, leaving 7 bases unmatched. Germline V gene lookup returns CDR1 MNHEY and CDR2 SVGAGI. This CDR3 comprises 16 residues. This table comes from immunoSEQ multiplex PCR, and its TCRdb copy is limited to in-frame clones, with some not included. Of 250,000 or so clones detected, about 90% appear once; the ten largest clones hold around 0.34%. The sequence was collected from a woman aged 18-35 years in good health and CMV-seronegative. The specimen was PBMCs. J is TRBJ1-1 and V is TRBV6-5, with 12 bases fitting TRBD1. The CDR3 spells CASSSGTGGLGTEAFF. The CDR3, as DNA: TGTGCCAGCAGTTCCGGGACAGGGGGCCTCGGCACTGAAGCTTTCTTT.